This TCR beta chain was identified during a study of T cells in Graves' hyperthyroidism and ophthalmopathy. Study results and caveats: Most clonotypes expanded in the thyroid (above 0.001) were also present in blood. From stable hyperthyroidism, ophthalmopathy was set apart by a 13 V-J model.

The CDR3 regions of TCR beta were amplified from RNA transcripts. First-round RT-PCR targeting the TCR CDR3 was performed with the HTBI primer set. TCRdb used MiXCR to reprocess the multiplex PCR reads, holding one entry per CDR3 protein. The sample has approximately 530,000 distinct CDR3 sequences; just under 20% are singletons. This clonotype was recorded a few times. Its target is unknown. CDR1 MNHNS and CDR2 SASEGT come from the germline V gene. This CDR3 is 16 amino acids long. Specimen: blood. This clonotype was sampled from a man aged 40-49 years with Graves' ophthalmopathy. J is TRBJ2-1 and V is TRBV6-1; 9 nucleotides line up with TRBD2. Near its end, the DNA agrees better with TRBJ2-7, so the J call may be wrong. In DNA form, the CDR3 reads TGTGCCAGCACCCGGGCAGGTGGCGGGGGGGCCGGTGAGCAGTACTTC. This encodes CASTRAGGGGAGEQYF.